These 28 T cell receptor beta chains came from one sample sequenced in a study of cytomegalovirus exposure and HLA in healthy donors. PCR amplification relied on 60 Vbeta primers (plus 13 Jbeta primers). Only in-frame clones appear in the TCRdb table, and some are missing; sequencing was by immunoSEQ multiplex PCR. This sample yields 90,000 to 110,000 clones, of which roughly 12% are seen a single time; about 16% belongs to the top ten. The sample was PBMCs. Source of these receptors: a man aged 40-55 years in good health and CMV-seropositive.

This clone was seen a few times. DNA for the CDR3: TGTGCCAGTAGTATCGTCCCGGACAGGGTCGAAGGCTACACCTTC. Amino acid sequence: CASSIVPDRVEGYTF. J is TRBJ1-2 and V is TRBV19, with 8 bases identical to TRBD1. V shed 3 bases, J shed 8 bases, and the junction held 11 bases outside the gene matches. The CDR3 spans 15 residues. Germline assignment: CDR1 LNHDA and CDR2 SQIVND (reference sequence).

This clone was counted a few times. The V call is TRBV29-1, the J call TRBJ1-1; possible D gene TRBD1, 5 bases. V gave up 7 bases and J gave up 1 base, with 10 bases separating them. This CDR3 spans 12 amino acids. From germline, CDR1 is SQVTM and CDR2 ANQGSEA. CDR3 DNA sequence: TGCAGCGAGGGGTCCAGGAACACTGAAGCTTTCTTT. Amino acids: CSEGSRNTEAFF.

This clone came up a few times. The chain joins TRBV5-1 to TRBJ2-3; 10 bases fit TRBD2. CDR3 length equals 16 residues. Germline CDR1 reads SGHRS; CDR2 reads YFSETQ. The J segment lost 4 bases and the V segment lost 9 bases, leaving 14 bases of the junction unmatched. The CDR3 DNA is TGCGCCATCCTGGGGTGGCTAGCGGGAGAGGCAGATACGCAGTATTTT. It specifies CAILGWLAGEADTQYF.

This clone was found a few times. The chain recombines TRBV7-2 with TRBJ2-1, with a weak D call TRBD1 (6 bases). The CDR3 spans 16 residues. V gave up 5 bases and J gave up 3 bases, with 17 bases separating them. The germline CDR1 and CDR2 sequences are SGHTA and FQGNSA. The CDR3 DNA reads TGTGCCAGCAGCCTATCATTAGGGGGATTCTACAATGAGCAGTTCTTC. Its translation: CASSLSLGGFYNEQFF.

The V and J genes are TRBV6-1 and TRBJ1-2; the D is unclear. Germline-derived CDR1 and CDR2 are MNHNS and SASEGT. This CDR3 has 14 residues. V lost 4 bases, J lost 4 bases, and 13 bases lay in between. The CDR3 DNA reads TGTGCCAGCAGTGCTTTTCTGGGAGCCTATGGCTACACCTTC. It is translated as CASSAFLGAYGYTF.

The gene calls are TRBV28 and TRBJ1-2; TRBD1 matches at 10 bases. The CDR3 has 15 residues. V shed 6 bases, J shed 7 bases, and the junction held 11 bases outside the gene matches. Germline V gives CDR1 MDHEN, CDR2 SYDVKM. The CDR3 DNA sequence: TGTGCCAGCAGGATTGACAGGGGGCGGATAGGTGGCTACACCTTC. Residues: CASRIDRGRIGGYTF.

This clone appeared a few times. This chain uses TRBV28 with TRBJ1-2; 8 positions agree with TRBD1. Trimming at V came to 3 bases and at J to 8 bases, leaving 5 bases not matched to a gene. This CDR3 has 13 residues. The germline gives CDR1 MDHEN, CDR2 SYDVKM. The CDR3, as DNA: TGTGCCAGCAGTTTCCAGGGGGCGAGGGGCTACACCTTC. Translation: CASSFQGARGYTF.

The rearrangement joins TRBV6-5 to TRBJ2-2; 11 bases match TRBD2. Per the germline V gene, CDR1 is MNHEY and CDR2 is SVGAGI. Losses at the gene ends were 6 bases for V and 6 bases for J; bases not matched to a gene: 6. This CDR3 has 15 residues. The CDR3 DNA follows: TGTGCCAGCAGGATAGCGGGAGGGGGGGCCGGGGAGCTGTTTTTT. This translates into CASRIAGGGAGELFF.

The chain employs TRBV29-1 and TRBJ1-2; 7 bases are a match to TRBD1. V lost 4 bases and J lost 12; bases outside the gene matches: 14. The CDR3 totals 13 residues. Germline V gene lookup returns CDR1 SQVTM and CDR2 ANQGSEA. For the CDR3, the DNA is TGCAGCGTTGTTTTAACGGCAGGGGGTGGTCACACCTTC. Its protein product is CSVVLTAGGGHTF.

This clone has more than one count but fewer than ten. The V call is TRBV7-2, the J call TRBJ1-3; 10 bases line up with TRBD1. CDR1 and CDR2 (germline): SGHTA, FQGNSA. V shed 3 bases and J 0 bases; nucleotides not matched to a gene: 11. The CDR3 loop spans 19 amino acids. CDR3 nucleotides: TGTGCCAGCAGCTTGAGGGCCGGGACAGGGGTTCTCTCTGGAAACACCATATATTTT. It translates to CASSLRAGTGVLSGNTIYF.

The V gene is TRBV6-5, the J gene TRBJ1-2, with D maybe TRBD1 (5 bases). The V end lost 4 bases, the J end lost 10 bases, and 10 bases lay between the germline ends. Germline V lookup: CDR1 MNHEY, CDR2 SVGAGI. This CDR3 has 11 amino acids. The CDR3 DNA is TGTGCCAGCAGTTGGGGGGGGAACTACACCTTC. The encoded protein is CASSWGGNYTF.

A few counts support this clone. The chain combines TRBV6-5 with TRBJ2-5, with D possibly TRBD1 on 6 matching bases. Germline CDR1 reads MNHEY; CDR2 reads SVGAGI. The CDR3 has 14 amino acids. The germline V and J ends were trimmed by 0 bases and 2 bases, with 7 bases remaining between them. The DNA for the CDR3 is TGTGCCAGCAGTTACTCACAGGGACAAGAGACCCAGTACTTC. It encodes CASSYSQGQETQYF.

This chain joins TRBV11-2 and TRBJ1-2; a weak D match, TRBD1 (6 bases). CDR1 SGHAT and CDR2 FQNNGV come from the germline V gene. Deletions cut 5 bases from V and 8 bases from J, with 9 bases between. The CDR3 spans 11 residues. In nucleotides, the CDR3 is TGTGCCAGCAGCCCAGGGGCCGGCTACACCTTC. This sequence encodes CASSPGAGYTF.

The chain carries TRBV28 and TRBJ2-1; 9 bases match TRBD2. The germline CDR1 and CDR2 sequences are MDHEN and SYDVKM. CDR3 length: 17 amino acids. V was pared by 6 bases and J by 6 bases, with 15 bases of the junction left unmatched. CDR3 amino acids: CASSPTIRAGGGNEQFF. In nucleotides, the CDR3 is TGTGCCAGCAGCCCTACCATCCGAGCGGGAGGTGGCAATGAGCAGTTCTTC.

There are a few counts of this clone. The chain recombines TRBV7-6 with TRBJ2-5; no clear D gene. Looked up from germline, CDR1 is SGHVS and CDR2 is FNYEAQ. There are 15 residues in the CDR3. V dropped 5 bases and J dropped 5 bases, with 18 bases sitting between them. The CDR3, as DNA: TGTGCCAGCAGCCCAACGGGTCTCCCGACGGAGACCCAGTACTTC. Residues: CASSPTGLPTETQYF.

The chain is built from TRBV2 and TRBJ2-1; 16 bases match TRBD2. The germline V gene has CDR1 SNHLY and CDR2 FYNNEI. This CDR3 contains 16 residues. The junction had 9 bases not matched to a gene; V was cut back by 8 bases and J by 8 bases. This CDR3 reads CASQPGLAGGEDEQFF. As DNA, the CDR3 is TGTGCCAGCCAGCCGGGACTAGCGGGAGGGGAGGATGAGCAGTTCTTC.

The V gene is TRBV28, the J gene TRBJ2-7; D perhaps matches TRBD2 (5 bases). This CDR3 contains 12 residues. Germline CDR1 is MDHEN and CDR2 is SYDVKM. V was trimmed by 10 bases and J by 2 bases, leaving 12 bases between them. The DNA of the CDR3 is TGTGCCACCAGGTTCGGGGCCTACGAGCAGTACTTC. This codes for CATRFGAYEQYF.

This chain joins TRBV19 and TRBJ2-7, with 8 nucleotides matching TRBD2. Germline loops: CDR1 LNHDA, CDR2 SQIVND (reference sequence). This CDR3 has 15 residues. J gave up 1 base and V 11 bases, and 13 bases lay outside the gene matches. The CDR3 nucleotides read TGTGCCCCCAAGGGGCCAGCGGGAGTTTCCTACGAGCAGTACTTC. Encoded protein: CAPKGPAGVSYEQYF.

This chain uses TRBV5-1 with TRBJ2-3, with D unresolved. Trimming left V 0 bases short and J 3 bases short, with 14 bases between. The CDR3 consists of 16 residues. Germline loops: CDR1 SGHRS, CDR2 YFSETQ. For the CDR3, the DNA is TGCGCCAGCAGCTTGGAGGAGCGTCCGGCGACAGATACGCAGTATTTT. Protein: CASSLEERPATDTQYF.

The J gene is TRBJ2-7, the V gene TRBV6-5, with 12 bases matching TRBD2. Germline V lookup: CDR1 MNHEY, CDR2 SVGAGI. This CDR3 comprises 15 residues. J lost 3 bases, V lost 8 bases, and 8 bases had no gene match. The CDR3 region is CASGRLAGGNYEQYF. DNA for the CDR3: TGTGCCAGCGGGAGGCTAGCGGGAGGGAACTACGAGCAGTACTTC.

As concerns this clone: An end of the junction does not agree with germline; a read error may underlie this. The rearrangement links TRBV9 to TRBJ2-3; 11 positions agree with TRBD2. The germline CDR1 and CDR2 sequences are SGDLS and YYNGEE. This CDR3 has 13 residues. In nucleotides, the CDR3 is TGTGCCAGTAGCGGGAGGGGCACAGATACGCAGTATTTT. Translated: CASSGRGTDTQYF.

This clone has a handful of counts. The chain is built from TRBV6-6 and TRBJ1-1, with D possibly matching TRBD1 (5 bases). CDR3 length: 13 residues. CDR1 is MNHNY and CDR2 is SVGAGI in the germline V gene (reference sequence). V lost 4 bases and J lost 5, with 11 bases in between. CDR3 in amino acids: CASSSVGGTEAFF. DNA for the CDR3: TGTGCCAGCAGTTCCGTGGGGGGGACTGAAGCTTTCTTT.

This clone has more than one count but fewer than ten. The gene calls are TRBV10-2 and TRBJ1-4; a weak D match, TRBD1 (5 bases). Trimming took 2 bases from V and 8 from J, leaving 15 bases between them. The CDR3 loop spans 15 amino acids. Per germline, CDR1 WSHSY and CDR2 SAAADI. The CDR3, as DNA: TGCGCCAGCAGTGAGGCACAGGTCGGAAGCGAAAAACTGTTTTTT. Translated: CASSEAQVGSEKLFF.

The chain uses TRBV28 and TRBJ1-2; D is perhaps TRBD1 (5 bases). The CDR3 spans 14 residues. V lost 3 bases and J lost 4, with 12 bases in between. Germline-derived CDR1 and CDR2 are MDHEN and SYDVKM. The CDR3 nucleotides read TGTGCCAGCAGTTTGGGCAGGGTGGTCTATGGCTACACCTTC. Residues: CASSLGRVVYGYTF.

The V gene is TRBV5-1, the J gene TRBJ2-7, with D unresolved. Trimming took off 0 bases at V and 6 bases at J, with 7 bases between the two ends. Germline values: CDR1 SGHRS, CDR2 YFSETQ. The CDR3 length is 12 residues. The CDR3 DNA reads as TGCGCCAGCAGCTTGGCCGGTCTCGAGCAGTACTTC. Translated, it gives CASSLAGLEQYF.

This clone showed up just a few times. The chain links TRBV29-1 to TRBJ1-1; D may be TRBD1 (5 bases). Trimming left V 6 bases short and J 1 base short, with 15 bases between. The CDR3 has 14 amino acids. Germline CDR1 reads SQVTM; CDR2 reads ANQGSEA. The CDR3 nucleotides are TGCAGCGTCGTCCGCCAGGGAAGGAACACTGAAGCTTTCTTT. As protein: CSVVRQGRNTEAFF.

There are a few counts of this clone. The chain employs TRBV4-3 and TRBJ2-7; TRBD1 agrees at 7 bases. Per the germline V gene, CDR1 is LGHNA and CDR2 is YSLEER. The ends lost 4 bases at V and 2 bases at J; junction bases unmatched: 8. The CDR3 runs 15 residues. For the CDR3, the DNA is TGCGCCAGCAGCCGCGGACCGGGACAGACCTACGAGCAGTACTTC. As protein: CASSRGPGQTYEQYF.

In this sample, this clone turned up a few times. CDR3 in DNA: TGCGCCAGCAGCCCAAGGGACAACGAACAAGAGACCCAGTACTTC. Translating gives CASSPRDNEQETQYF. The chain has TRBV4-1 and TRBJ2-5; tentatively, D is TRBD1 (6 bases). Trimming removed 4 bases from V and 2 bases from J, with 14 bases in between. CDR1 is MGHRA and CDR2 is YSYEKL in the germline V gene. The CDR3 contains 15 residues.